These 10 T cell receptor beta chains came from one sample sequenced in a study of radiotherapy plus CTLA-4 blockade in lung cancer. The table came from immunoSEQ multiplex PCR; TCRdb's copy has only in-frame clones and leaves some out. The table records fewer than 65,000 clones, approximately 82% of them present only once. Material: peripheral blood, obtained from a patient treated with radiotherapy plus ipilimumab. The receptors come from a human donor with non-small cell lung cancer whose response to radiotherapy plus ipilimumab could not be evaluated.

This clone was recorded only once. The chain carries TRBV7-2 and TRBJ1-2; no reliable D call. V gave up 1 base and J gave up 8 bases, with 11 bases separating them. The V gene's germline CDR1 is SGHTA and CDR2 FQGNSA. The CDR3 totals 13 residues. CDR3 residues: CASSLVPTEGYTF. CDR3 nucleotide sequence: TGTGCCAGCAGCTTAGTTCCTACCGAGGGCTACACCTTC.

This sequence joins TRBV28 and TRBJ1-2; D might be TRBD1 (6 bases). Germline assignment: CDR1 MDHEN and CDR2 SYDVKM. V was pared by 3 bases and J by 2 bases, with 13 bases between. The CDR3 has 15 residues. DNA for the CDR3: TGTGCCAGCAGTTTGGGCAACAGGGCGAACTATGGCTACACCTTC. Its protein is CASSLGNRANYGYTF.

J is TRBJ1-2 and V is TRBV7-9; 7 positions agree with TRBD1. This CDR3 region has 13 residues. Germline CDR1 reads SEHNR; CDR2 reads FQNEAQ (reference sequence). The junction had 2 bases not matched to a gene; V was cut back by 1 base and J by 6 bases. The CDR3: CASSLGGGNGYTF. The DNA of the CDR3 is TGTGCCAGCAGCTTAGGAGGGGGCAATGGCTACACCTTC.

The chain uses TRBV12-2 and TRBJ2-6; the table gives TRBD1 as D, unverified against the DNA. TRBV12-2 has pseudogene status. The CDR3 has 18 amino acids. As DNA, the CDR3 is TGTGCAAGTCGCTCCCTAGGACAGGGAAATTCAGGGGCCAACGTCCTGACTTTC. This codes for CASRSLGQGNSGANVLTF.

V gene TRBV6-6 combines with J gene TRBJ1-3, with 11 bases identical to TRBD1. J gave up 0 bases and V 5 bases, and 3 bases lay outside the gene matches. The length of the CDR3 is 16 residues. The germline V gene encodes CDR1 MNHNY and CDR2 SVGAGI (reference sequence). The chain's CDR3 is CASSPGTGGSGNTIYF. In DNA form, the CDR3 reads TGTGCCAGCAGTCCTGGGACAGGGGGCTCTGGAAACACCATATATTTT.

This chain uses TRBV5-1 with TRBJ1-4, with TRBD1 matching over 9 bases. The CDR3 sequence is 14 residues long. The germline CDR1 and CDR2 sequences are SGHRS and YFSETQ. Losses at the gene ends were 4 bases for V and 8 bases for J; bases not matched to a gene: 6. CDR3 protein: CASSLGQGQEKLFF. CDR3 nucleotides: TGCGCCAGCAGCCTGGGACAGGGCCAAGAAAAACTGTTTTTT.

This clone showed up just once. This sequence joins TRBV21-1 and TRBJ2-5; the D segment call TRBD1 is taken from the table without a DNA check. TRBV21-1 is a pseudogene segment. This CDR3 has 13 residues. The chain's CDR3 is CASSKGGRETQYF. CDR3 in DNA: TGTGCCAGCAGCAAAGGGGGGCGGGAGACCCAGTACTTC.

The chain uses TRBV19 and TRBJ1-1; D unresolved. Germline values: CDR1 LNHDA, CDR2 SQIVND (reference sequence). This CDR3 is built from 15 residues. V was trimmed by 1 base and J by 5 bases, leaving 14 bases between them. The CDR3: CASSIVGNPGTEAFF. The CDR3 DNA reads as TGTGCCAGTAGTATAGTCGGGAACCCAGGTACTGAAGCTTTCTTT.

Here the CDR3 reads CASNYLPTVSGNTIYF. For the CDR3, the DNA is TGTGCCAGCAACTATCTACCGACAGTCTCTGGAAACACCATATATTTT. The rearrangement links TRBV2 to TRBJ1-3; tentative D call: TRBD1 (5 bases). Trimming removed 7 bases from V and 0 bases from J, with 16 bases in between. The CDR3 has 16 amino acids. Germline-derived CDR1 and CDR2 are SNHLY and FYNNEI.

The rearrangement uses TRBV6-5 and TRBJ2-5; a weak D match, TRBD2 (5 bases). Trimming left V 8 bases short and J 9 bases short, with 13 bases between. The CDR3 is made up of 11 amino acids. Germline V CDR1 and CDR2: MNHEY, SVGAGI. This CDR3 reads CASGLLRAQYF. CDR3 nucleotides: TGTGCCAGCGGCCTCTTGAGGGCCCAGTACTTC.